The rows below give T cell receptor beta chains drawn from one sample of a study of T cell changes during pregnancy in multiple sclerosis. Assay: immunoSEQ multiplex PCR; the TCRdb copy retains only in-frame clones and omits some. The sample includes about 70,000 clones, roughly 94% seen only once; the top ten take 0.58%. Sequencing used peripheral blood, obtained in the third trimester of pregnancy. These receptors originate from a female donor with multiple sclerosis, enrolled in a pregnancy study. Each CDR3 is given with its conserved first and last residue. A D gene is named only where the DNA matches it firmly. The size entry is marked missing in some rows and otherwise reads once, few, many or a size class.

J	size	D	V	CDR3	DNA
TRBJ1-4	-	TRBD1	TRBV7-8	CASSSRPGTGVWTNEKLFF	TGTGCCAGCAGCTCTCGACCCGGGACAGGGGTTTGGACTAATGAAAAACTGTTTTTT
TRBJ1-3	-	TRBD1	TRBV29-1	CSPDPPGQPVLSGNTIYF	TGCAGCCCAGATCCCCCGGGACAGCCGGTCCTCTCTGGAAACACCATATATTTT
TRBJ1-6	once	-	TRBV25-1	CASSDSSYNSPLHF	TGTGCCAGCAGTGACAGCTCCTATAATTCACCCCTCCACTTT
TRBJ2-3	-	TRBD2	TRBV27	CASSTIAGGTDTQYF	TGTGCCAGCAGTACCATAGCGGGGGGCACAGATACGCAGTATTTT
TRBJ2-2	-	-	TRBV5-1	CATGEPGPGELFF	TGCGCCACAGGGGAACCTGGACCCGGGGAGCTGTTTTTT
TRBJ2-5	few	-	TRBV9	CASSAQTVETQYF	TGTGCCAGCAGCGCGCAAACGGTAGAGACCCAGTACTTC
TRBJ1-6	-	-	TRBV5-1	CASSSDPSGTKNYNSPLHF	TGCGCCAGCAGCTCAGACCCGAGCGGGACTAAAAACTATAATTCACCCCTCCACTTT
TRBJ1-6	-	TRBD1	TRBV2	CASMKTGPSHNSPLHF	TGTGCCAGCATGAAGACAGGGCCCTCGCATAATTCACCCCTCCACTTT
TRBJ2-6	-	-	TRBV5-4	CASSLGSQGAGANVLTF	TGTGCCAGCAGCTTGGGGTCACAGGGTGCTGGGGCCAACGTCCTGACTTTC
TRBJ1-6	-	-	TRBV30	CAWTGGSSYNSPLHF	TGTGCCTGGACCGGAGGGAGCTCCTATAATTCACCCCTCCACTTT
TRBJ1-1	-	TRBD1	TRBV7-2	CASSLDRLNTEAFF	TGTGCCAGCAGCCTGGACAGGCTGAACACTGAAGCTTTCTTT
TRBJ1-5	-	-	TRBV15	CATTRPFDQPQHF	TGTGCCACCACCCGTCCCTTTGATCAGCCCCAGCATTTT
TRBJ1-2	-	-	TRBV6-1	CASTRLRVDHYGYTF	TGTGCCAGCACCCGACTACGGGTCGATCACTATGGCTACACCTTC
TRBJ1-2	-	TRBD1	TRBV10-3	CAISYGQGPGYGYTF	TGTGCCATCAGCTACGGACAGGGTCCAGGCTATGGCTACACCTTC
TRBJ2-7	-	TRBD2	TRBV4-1	CASSQDMTSGAFTYEQYF	TGCGCCAGCAGCCAAGATATGACTAGCGGGGCCTTCACCTACGAGCAGTACTTC
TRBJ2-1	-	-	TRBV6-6	CASSPTYNEQFF	TGTGCCAGCAGTCCAACCTACAATGAGCAGTTCTTC
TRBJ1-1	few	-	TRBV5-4	CASSWGQLNTEAFF	TGTGCCAGCAGCTGGGGACAATTGAACACTGAAGCTTTCTTT
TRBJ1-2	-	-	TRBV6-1	CASSEAPGYGYTF	TGTGCCAGCAGTGAAGCGCCCGGCTATGGCTACACCTTC
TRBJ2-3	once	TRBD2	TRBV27	CASSPSRLAGITDTQYF	TGTGCCAGCAGTCCCTCCAGGCTAGCGGGAATCACAGATACGCAGTATTTT
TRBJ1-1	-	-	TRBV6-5	CASSYGAGITEAFF	TGTGCCAGCAGTTACGGGGCGGGGATCACTGAAGCTTTCTTT
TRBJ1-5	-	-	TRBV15	CATSREGGRNQPQHF	TGTGCCACCAGCAGAGAGGGGGGGCGCAATCAGCCCCAGCATTTT
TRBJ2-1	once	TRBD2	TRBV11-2	CASSLSGGLAVEQFF	TGTGCCAGCAGCCTGAGCGGGGGTCTCGCTGTTGAGCAGTTCTTC
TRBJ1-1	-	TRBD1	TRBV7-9	CASSKGTGGRNTEAFF	TGTGCCAGCAGCAAGGGGACAGGGGGCCGGAACACTGAAGCTTTCTTT
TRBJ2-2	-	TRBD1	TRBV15	CATSSRQGGTGELFF	TGTGCCACCAGCAGCCGACAGGGGGGCACCGGGGAGCTGTTTTTT
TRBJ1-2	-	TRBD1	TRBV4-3	CASSQTGTGRFKYGYTF	TGCGCCAGCAGCCAAACCGGGACAGGACGTTTTAAGTATGGCTACACCTTC
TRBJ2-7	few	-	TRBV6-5	CASNGGSHEQYF	TGTGCCAGCAATGGGGGCTCGCACGAGCAGTACTTC
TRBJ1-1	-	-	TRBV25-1	CASSEPGALNTEAFF	TGTGCCAGCAGTGAACCAGGGGCGTTGAACACTGAAGCTTTCTTT
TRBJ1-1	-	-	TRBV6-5	CASSSRGPMNTEAFF	TGTGCCAGCAGTTCCAGGGGTCCCATGAACACTGAAGCTTTCTTT
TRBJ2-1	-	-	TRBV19	CASSPRLAGNSYNEQFF	TGTGCCAGTAGCCCTCGTTTGGCAGGTAACTCCTACAATGAGCAGTTCTTC
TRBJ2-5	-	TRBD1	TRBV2	CASIVGQAGEETQYF	TGTGCCAGCATAGTAGGACAGGCCGGAGAAGAGACCCAGTACTTC
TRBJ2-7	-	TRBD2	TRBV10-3	CAIRPGLGISYEQYF	TGTGCCATCAGGCCGGGACTAGGGATCTCCTACGAGCAGTACTTC
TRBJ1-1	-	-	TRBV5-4	CASSYIGGDPNTEAFF	TGTGCCAGCAGCTATATCGGGGGGGACCCGAACACTGAAGCTTTCTTT
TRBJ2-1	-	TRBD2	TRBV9	CASSVGGGDLWHEQFF	TGTGCCAGCAGCGTAGGTGGGGGGGACCTTTGGCATGAGCAGTTCTTC
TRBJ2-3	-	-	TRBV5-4	CASSLGQSTDTQYF	TGTGCCAGCAGCTTGGGACAGAGCACAGATACGCAGTATTTT
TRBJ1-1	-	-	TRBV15	CATSRSRQMNTEAFF	TGTGCCACCAGCAGATCCCGACAGATGAACACTGAAGCTTTCTTT
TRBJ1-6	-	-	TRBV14	CASSQRQNSPLHF	TGTGCCAGCAGCCAAAGACAGAATTCACCCCTCCACTTT
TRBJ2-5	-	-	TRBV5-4	CASSPPRGETQYF	TGTGCCAGCAGCCCCCCTAGAGGAGAGACCCAGTACTTC
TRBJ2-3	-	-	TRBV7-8	CASSLGGGGTDTQYF	TGTGCCAGCAGCTTAGGGGGCGGGGGCACAGATACGCAGTATTTT
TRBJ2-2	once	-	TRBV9	CASSPAVASPGELFF	TGTGCCAGCAGCCCGGCAGTAGCCTCACCCGGGGAGCTGTTTTTT
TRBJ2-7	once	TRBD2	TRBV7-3	CASSPASGEQYF	TGTGCCAGCAGCCCCGCTAGCGGCGAGCAGTACTTC
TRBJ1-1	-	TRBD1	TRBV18	CASSLTGPTEAFF	TGTGCCAGCTCGCTGACAGGGCCCACTGAAGCTTTCTTT
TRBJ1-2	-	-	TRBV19	CASRRGGKYGYTF	TGTGCCAGTAGGAGGGGGGGGAAGTATGGCTACACCTTC
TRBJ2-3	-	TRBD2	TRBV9	CASSVAVGGRGTDTQYF	TGTGCCAGCAGCGTAGCGGTCGGCGGGAGGGGTACAGATACGCAGTATTTT
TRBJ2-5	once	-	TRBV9	CASSAGETQYF	TGTGCCAGCAGCGCAGGAGAGACCCAGTACTTC
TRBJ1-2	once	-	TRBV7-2	CASSLGQGKGYGYTF	TGTGCCAGCAGCTTAGGTCAGGGGAAAGGCTATGGCTACACCTTC
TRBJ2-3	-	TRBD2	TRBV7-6	CASSLAGGAGTDTQYF	TGTGCCAGCAGCTTAGCCGGGGGGGCCGGGACAGATACGCAGTATTTT
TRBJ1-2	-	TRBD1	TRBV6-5	CASRHRGPNYGYTF	TGTGCCAGCAGACACAGGGGTCCCAACTATGGCTACACCTTC
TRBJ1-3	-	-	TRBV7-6	CASSLARGGNTIYF	TGTGCCAGCAGCTTAGCCAGGGGCGGAAACACCATATATTTT
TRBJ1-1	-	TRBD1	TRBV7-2	CASSYRQGSAEAFF	TGTGCCAGCAGCTACCGACAGGGTTCGGCTGAAGCTTTCTTT
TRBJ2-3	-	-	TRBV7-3	CASSLGAQGGTDTQYF	TGTGCCAGCAGCTTAGGAGCACAGGGAGGGACAGATACGCAGTATTTT
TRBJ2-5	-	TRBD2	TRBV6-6	CASSYAGGGQETQYF	TGTGCCAGCAGTTACGCCGGGGGGGGACAAGAGACCCAGTACTTC